This T cell receptor (beta chain) was retrieved from a study of blood T cell repertoires in COVID-19. Original handling: Using reference gene primer amplification, nucleated cell counts were estimated. Sequencing used immunoSEQ multiplex PCR; TCRdb keeps in-frame clones, though not all of them. For V, J and clone size, that table is used; D and trimming come from the DNA. The sample carries 300,000 or so clones, approximately 89% recorded once. Trimming removed 0 bases from V and 6 bases from J, with 7 bases in between. The germline gives CDR1 SGHNT, CDR2 YYREEE (reference sequence). This CDR3 is 14 amino acids long. This clone was seen more than once but under ten times.

The chain carries TRBV5-4 and TRBJ1-6, with unresolved D. This TCR derives from a woman aged 25-40 years who had recovered from COVID-19. Sample: peripheral blood. The CDR3 DNA sequence: TGTGCCAGCAGCTTGGAGTCGAGTAATTCACCCCTCCACTTT. This encodes CASSLESSNSPLHF.